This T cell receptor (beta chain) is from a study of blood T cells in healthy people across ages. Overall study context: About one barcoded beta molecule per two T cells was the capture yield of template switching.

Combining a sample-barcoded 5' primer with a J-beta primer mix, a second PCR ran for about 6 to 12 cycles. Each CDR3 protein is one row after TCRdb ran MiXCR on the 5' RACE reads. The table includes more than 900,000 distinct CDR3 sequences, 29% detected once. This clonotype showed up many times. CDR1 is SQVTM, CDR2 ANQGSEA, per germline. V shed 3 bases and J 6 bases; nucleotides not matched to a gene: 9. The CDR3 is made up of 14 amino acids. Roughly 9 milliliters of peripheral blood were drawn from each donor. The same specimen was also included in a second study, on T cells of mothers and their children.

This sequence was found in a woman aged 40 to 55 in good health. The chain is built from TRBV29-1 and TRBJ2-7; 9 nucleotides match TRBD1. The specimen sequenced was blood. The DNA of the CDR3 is TGCAGCGTTGATCCACCGGGACAGGGACGCGAGCAGTACTTC. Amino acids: CSVDPPGQGREQYF.